These 5 T cell receptor beta chains originate from one sample sequenced in a study of cytomegalovirus exposure and HLA in healthy donors. Using immunoSEQ multiplex PCR, the repertoire was profiled, and TCRdb retains in-frame clones only, with some absent. The top ten hold roughly an eighth of the sample, which has 190,000 or so clones, roughly 84% seen once. The specimen sequenced was PBMCs. All receptors derive from a woman aged 25 to 39 in good health and CMV-seropositive.

Ten or more counts support this clone. This chain uses TRBV5-6 with TRBJ2-2; no firm D call. Per germline, CDR1 SGHDT and CDR2 YYEEEE. V was pared by 1 base and J by 2 bases, with 12 bases between. The CDR3 contains 16 residues. DNA of the CDR3: TGTGCCAGCAGCTTGCGGGTTGATCCTAACACCGGGGAGCTGTTTTTT. As protein: CASSLRVDPNTGELFF.

Turning to this clone: Other DNA sequences in this specimen translate into the identical CDR3. This sequence joins TRBV11-2 and TRBJ1-5; D not certain. V was clipped by 0 bases and J by 5 bases, with 5 bases between them. Germline lookup yields CDR1 SGHAT and CDR2 FQNNGV. The CDR3 runs 13 residues. CDR3 loop: CASSLERDQPQHF. DNA of the CDR3: TGTGCCAGCAGCTTAGAGAGGGATCAGCCCCAGCATTTT. The full variable domain, completed using reference TRBV11-2 and TRBJ1-5, is EAGVAQSPRYKIIEKRQSVAFWCNPISGHATLYWYQQILGQGPKLLIQFQNNGVVDDSQLPKDRFSAERLKGVDSTLKIQPAKLEDSAVYLCASSLERDQPQHFGDGTRLSIL.

This chain joins TRBV5-1 and TRBJ2-1; the match to TRBD1 covers 9 bases. The CDR3 runs to 13 residues. With V trimmed by 10 bases and J by 2 bases, 4 bases remained unmatched. Germline-derived CDR1 and CDR2 are SGHRS and YFSETQ. In DNA, the CDR3 is TGCGCCGTAAGACAGGGGGCCTACAATGAGCAGTTCTTC. Translated, it gives CAVRQGAYNEQFF.

The rearrangement uses TRBV27 and TRBJ1-1; D perhaps matches TRBD1 (6 bases). This CDR3 is built from 15 residues. Germline V gene sequence: CDR1 MNHEY, CDR2 SMNVEV (reference sequence). V shed 4 bases and J shed 3 bases, with 15 bases lying between them. CDR3 loop: CASSSDPTGYTEAFF. The CDR3 nucleotides are TGTGCCAGCAGTTCCGATCCCACAGGGTACACTGAAGCTTTCTTT.

In its sample, this clone was seen a few times. The J gene is TRBJ2-1, the V gene TRBV27, with unresolved D. The CDR3 is 13 residues long. V lost 2 bases to trimming and J lost 3 bases, with 5 bases between them. Per germline, CDR1 MNHEY and CDR2 SMNVEV (reference sequence). CDR3 residues: CASSLRVYNEQFF. The CDR3 nucleotides are TGTGCCAGCAGTTTACGGGTCTACAATGAGCAGTTCTTC.